This T cell receptor (beta chain) was identified in a study of OX40 agonist ivuxolimab in advanced cancers. Study as a whole: Therapy given before enrollment (anti-PD-1, anti-PD-L1 or anti-CTLA-4) was allowed, and 40% to 50% had some. Broader study findings: Several nonresponders also turned out to have low normalized T-cell clonal expansion. CD4+ and CD8+ blood T cells expanded clonally by week 6 at 0.1 to 3.0 mg/kg. It was not determined which antigens were specifically recognized by the peripheral T cells that had undergone clonal expansion.

The table came from immunoSEQ multiplex PCR; TCRdb's copy has only in-frame clones and leaves some out. The sample has approximately 25,000 clones, around 81% seen once. On this clone itself: Its antigen remains unknown.

This sequence originates from an adult with an advanced solid tumor such as melanoma, head and neck, liver or kidney cancer. Sequences were derived from CD4+ or CD8+ T cells sorted from blood, sampled in a trial of the OX40 agonist ivuxolimab.

Written as DNA, the CDR3 is TGTGCCAGCAGTTACGGGGTGGGTGAGCAGTACTTC. This translates into CASSYGVGEQYF. The gene calls are TRBV6-5 and TRBJ2-7, with D unclear. The CDR3 contains 12 residues. The V end lost 2 bases, the J end lost 7 bases, and 9 bases lay between the germline ends. The germline gives CDR1 MNHEY, CDR2 SVGAGI.